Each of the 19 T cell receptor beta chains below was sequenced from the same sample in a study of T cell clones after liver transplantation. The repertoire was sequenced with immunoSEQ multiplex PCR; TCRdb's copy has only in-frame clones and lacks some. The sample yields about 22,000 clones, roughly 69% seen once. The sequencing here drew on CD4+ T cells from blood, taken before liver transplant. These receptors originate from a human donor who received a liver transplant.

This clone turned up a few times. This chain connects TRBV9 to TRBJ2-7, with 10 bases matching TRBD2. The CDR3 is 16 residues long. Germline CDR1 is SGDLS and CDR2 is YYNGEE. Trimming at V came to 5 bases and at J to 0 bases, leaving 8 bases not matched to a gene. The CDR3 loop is CASRMDGTSDSYEQYV. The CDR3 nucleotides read TGTGCCAGCAGGATGGACGGGACTAGCGACTCCTACGAGCAGTACGTC.

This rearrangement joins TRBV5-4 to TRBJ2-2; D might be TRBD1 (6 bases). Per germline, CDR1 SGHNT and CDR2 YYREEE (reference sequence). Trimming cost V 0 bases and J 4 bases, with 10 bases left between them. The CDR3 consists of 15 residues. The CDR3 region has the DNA TGTGCCAGCAGCTTGGCCACGACAGGCACCGGGGAGCTGTTTTTT. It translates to CASSLATTGTGELFF.

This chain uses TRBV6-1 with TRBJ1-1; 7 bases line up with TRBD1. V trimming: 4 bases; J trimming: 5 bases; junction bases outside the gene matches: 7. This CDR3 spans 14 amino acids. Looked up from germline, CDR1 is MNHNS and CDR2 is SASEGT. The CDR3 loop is CASSAHRGGTEAFF. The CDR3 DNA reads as TGTGCCAGCAGTGCCCACAGGGGAGGGACTGAAGCTTTCTTT.

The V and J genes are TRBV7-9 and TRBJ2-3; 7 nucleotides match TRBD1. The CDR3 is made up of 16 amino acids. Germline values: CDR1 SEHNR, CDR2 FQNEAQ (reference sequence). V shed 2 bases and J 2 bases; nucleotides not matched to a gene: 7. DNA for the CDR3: TGTGCCAGCAGCTTAACCGGGACAGAGGCCACAGATACGCAGTATTTT. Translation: CASSLTGTEATDTQYF.

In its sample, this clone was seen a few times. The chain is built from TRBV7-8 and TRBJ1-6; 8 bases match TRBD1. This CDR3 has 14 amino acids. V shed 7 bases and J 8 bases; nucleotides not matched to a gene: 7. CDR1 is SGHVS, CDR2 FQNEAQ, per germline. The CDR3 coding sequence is TGTGCCAGCAACTTGGGACAGGACTATTCACCCCTCCACTTT. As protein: CASNLGQDYSPLHF.

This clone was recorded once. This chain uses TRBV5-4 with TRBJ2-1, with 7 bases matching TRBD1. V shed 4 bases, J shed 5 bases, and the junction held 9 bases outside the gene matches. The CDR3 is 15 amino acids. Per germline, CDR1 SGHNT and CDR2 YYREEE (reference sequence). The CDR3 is CASSGGQLANNEQFF. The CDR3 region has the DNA TGTGCCAGCAGCGGGGGACAGCTAGCTAACAATGAGCAGTTCTTC.

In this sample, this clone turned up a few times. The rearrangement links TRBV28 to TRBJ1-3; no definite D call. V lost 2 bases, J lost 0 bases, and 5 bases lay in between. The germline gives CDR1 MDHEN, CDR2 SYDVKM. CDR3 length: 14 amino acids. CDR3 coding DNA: TGTGCCAGCAGTTTAGGTATCTCTGGAAACACCATATATTTT. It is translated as CASSLGISGNTIYF.

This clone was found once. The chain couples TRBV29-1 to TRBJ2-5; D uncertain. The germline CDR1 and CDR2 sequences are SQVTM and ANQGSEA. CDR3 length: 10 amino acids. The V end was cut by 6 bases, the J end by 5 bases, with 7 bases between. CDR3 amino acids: CSVTGETQYF. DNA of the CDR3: TGCAGCGTAACTGGGGAGACCCAGTACTTC.

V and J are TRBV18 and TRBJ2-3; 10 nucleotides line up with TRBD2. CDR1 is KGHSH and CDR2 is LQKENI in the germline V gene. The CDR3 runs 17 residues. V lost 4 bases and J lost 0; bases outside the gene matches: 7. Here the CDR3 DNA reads TGTGCCAGCTCACGAAATAGCGGGAGGTCGAGCACAGATACGCAGTATTTT. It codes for CASSRNSGRSSTDTQYF.

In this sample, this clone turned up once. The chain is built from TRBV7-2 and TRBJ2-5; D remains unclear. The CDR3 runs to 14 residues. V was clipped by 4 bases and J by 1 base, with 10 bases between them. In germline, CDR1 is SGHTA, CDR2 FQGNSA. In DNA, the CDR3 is TGTGCCAGCAGCTACCAGGTTTCCCAAGAGACCCAGTACTTC. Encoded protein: CASSYQVSQETQYF.

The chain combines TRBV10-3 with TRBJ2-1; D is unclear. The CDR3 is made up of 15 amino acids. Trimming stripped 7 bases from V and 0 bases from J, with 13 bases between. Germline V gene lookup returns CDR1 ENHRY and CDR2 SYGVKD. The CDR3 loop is CAIKNYDSSYNEQFF. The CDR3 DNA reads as TGTGCCATCAAAAACTACGATAGCTCCTACAATGAGCAGTTCTTC.

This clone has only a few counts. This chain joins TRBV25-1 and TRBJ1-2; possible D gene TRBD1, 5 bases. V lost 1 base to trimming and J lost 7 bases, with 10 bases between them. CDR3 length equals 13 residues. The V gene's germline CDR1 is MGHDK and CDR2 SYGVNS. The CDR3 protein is CASSEWQQGGYTF. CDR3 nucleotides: TGTGCCAGCAGTGAATGGCAGCAGGGTGGCTACACCTTC.

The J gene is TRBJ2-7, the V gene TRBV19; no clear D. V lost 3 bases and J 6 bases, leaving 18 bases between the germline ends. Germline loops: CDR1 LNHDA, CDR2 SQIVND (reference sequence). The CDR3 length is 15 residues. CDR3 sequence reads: CASSIRSAFESEQYF. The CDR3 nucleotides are TGTGCCAGTAGTATTCGTTCAGCGTTCGAAAGCGAGCAGTACTTC.

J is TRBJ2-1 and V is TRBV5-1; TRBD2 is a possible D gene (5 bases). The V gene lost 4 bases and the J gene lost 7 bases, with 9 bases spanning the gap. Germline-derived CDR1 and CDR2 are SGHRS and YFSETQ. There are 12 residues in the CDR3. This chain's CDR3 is CASSQDLNEQFF. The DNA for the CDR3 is TGCGCCAGCAGCCAGGACTTGAATGAGCAGTTCTTC.

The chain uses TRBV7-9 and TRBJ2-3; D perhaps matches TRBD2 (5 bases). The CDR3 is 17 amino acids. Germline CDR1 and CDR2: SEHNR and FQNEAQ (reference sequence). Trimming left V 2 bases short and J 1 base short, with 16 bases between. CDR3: CASSLQAGGFGTDTQYF. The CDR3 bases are TGTGCCAGCAGCTTACAGGCGGGTGGATTCGGCACAGATACGCAGTATTTT.

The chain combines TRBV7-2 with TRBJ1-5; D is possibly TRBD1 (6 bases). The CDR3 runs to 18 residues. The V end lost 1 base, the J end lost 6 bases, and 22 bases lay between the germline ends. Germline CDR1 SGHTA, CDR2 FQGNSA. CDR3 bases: TGTGCCAGCAGCTTAGGGGAGGGAATAGTACAGGGTGGTCAGCCCCAGCATTTT. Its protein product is CASSLGEGIVQGGQPQHF.

The CDR3 protein is CASSLRASGMTGELFF. The CDR3 DNA reads as TGTGCCAGCAGCTTACGGGCTAGCGGGATGACCGGGGAGCTGTTTTTT. The rearrangement links TRBV7-2 to TRBJ2-2, with 9 bases lining up with TRBD2. The germline gives CDR1 SGHTA, CDR2 FQGNSA. Trimming cost V 2 bases and J 5 bases; bases outside gene matches: 6. The CDR3 length is 16 residues.

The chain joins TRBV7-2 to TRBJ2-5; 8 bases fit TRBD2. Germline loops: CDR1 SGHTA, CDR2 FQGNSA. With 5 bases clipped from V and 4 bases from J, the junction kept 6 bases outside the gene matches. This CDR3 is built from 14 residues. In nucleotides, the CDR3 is TGTGCCAGCAGCCGCGGACTAGCCTCAGAGACCCAGTACTTC. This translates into CASSRGLASETQYF.

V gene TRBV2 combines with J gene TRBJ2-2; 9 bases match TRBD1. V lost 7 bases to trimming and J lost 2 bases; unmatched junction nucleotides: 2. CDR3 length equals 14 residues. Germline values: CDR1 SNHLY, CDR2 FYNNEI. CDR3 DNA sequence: TGTGCCAGCAAACAGGGGGCTAACACCGGGGAGCTGTTTTTT. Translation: CASKQGANTGELFF. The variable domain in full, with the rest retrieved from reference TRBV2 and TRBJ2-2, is EPEVTQTPSHQVTQMGQEVILRCVPISNHLYFYWYRQILGQKVEFLVSFYNNEISEKSEIFDDQFSVERPDGSNFTLKIRSTKLEDSAMYFCASKQGANTGELFFGEGSRLTVL.